Reported below is one TCR beta chain. Its antigen is undetermined. The record originates from a study of post-analysis software for immune sequencing data. Study overall: Disease courses included relapsing-remitting, secondary progressive and progressive-relapsing multiple sclerosis.

The CDR3 has 13 residues. Germline V gives CDR1 MDHEN, CDR2 SYDVKM. Unique molecular identifiers tagged the TCR beta cDNA libraries. Input populations of about 0.95 to 11 million T cells gave rise to roughly 500,000 cDNA molecules. Each CDR3 protein gets one entry after TCRdb re-called the PCR reads with MiXCR. The table shows hundreds of thousands of distinct CDR3 sequences, with less than 35% occurring only once. Study results and limitations: Comparison of patients with controls showed 4 to 6 TRBV segments more frequent in patients, TRBV5-6, TRBV5-1 and TRBV20-1 among them.

The chain is built from TRBV28 and TRBJ2-1, with D possibly being TRBD1 (6 bases). Near its end, the DNA agrees better with TRBJ2-7, so the J call may be wrong. The sample consisted of blood. The origin of this receptor is a girl aged 10-17 years with multiple sclerosis. The chain's CDR3 is CATLTGFSYEQYF. In DNA form, the CDR3 reads TGTGCCACATTAACAGGGTTCTCCTACGAGCAGTACTTC.